What follows are 11 T cell receptor beta chains derived from one specimen sequenced in a study of regulatory T cells in long-lasting Graves disease. Construction of the TCR beta libraries employed iRepertoire HTBI primers in conjunction with Arm-PCR of CDR3 regions. Using its own MiXCR run on the multiplex PCR reads, TCRdb lists one record per CDR3 protein. Of 240,000 or so distinct CDR3 sequences listed, around 21% were seen once; the top ten hold approximately 13%. Time point in this sample: newly diagnosed GD, antithyroid drugs for less than 3 months. PBMC-derived RNA was used for the TCR library. The source was peripheral blood mononuclear cells (PBMCs), collected at new diagnosis, from a patient treated with antithyroid drugs. These receptors originate from a female donor with Graves disease.

The sample holds many counts of this clonotype. The chain couples TRBV20-1 to TRBJ1-1; D is perhaps TRBD1 (5 bases). The CDR3 loop spans 14 amino acids. Per germline, CDR1 DFQATT and CDR2 SNEGSKA (reference sequence). The V end was cut by 0 bases, the J end by 11 bases, with 19 bases between. CDR3 loop: CSARDRSGPGGAFF. As DNA, the CDR3 is TGCAGTGCTAGAGATAGGTCAGGGCCCGGAGGGGCTTTCTTT.

This clonotype was observed many times. The J gene is TRBJ2-1, the V gene TRBV19; 8 bases line up with TRBD2. This CDR3 is 15 amino acids long. From germline, CDR1 is LNHDA and CDR2 SQIVND (reference sequence). V shed 3 bases and J 9 bases; nucleotides not matched to a gene: 10. CDR3 sequence (DNA): TGTGCCAGTAGTATGGTCGGGGGGGCCGTCCGTGAGCAGTTCTTC. Its translation: CASSMVGGAVREQFF.

Regarding this clonotype: This clone may be a read error of a much larger clone one base away. No conserved phenylalanine or tryptophan is present at the end of the CDR3, so a read error is the likely explanation. The J gene is TRBJ2-5, the V gene TRBV9, with 10 bases lining up with TRBD2. From germline, CDR1 is SGDLS and CDR2 YYNGEE. The junction had 8 bases not matched to a gene; V was cut back by 4 bases and J by 5 bases. This CDR3 contains 15 residues. Here the CDR3 reads CASSPEREGPETQYL. For the CDR3, the DNA is TGTGCCAGCAGCCCGGAGCGGGAGGGCCCGGAGACCCAGTACCTC.

Many counts were recorded for this clonotype. V gene TRBV27 combines with J gene TRBJ2-1, with D perhaps TRBD2 (5 bases). The CDR3 runs 16 residues. CDR1 and CDR2 from the germline V gene are MNHEY and SMNVEV (reference sequence). Deletions cut 2 bases from V and 0 bases from J, with 11 bases between. The CDR3 loop reads CASSLIAKSSYNEQFF. CDR3 sequence (DNA): TGTGCCAGCAGTTTAATAGCGAAGAGCTCCTACAATGAGCAGTTCTTC.

In this sample, this clonotype turned up many times. The chain links TRBV7-3 to TRBJ2-1, with 15 bases fitting TRBD2. V shed 5 bases, J shed 4 bases, and the junction held 3 bases outside the gene matches. CDR1 and CDR2 (germline): SGHTA, FQGTGA. CDR3 length: 16 residues. The CDR3 is CASSQGTSGGYNEQFF. The CDR3 DNA reads TGTGCCAGCAGCCAGGGGACTAGCGGGGGGTACAATGAGCAGTTCTTC.

A word on this clonotype: A much larger clone lies one base from this, so it may be a read error. The genes are TRBV5-4 and TRBJ2-5; 7 positions match TRBD2. The CDR3 is 14 amino acids. Germline loops: CDR1 SGHNT, CDR2 YYREEE (reference sequence). V gave up 4 bases and J gave up 7 bases; unmatched junction bases: 10. The CDR3 DNA reads as TGTGCCAGCAGCGGACTAGGCCGCGGAGGGACCCAGTACTTC. Translated, it gives CASSGLGRGGTQYF.

This clonotype was counted ten times or more. The V gene is TRBV2, the J gene TRBJ1-5; no clear D gene. Deletions cut 2 bases from V and 1 base from J, with 6 bases between. The CDR3 is 14 residues long. Germline V gene lookup returns CDR1 SNHLY and CDR2 FYNNEI. The CDR3 here is CASSEWVSNQPQHF. In nucleotides, the CDR3 is TGTGCCAGCAGTGAATGGGTGAGCAATCAGCCCCAGCATTTT.

In this sample, this clonotype turned up many times. V is TRBV24-1 and J is TRBJ2-2; perhaps TRBD2 as D (5 bases). The CDR3 has 16 amino acids. The V end lost 8 bases, the J end lost 6 bases, and 21 bases lay between the germline ends. Germline V gene lookup returns CDR1 KGHDR and CDR2 SFDVKD. The CDR3: CATTRRVSRHSGELFF. The CDR3 DNA reads as TGTGCCACCACCCGGCGGGTTAGCCGTCACTCCGGGGAGCTGTTTTTT.

This clonotype was counted ten times or more. The V and J genes are TRBV11-2 and TRBJ1-1; 7 bases fit TRBD1. With V trimmed by 5 bases and J by 6 bases, 6 bases remained unmatched. This CDR3 is 13 amino acids long. Germline V gene sequence: CDR1 SGHAT, CDR2 FQNNGV. The CDR3 is CASSLLQGAEAFF. The DNA for the CDR3 is TGTGCCAGCAGCCTGCTGCAGGGGGCTGAAGCTTTCTTT.

This clonotype was detected many times. V and J are TRBV20-1 and TRBJ2-7; D possibly corresponds to TRBD2 (6 bases). The CDR3 has 14 residues. Germline V gene lookup returns CDR1 DFQATT and CDR2 SNEGSKA (reference sequence). Trimming pared 5 bases from V and 6 bases from J, leaving 20 bases between. The CDR3 DNA follows: TGCAGTGCTTCCCGGGAGCAAACAGGTTTCGAGCAGTACTTC. It is translated as CSASREQTGFEQYF.

The chain links TRBV9 to TRBJ2-3; a weak D match, TRBD2 (7 bases). This CDR3 has 15 residues. Trimming took 3 bases from V and 4 from J, leaving 15 bases between them. CDR1 and CDR2 (germline): SGDLS, YYNGEE. The CDR3 sequence: CASSEGGTGSDTQYF. The CDR3 DNA reads as TGTGCCAGCAGCGAGGGGGGGACGGGATCAGATACGCAGTATTTT. Combining the CDR3 with reference TRBV9 and TRBJ2-3 gives the whole variable domain DSGVTQTPKHLITATGQRVTLRCSPRSGDLSVYWYQQSLDQGLQFLIQYYNGEERAKGNILERFSAQQFPDLHSELNLSSLELGDSALYFCASSEGGTGSDTQYFGPGTRLTVL.